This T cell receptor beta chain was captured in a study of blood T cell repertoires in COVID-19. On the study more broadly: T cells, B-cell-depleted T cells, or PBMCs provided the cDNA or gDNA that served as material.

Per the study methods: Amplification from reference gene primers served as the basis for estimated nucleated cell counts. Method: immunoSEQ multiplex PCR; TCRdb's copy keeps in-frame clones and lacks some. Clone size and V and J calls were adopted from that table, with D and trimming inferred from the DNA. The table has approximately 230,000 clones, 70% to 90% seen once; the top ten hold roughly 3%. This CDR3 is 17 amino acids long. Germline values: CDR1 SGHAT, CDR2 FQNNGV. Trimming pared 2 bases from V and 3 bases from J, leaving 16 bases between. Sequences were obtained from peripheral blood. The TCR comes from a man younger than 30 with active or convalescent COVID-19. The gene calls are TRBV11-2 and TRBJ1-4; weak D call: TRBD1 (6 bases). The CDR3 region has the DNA TGTGCCAGCAGCTTATATCCCCGACAGGCAGCTAATGAAAAACTGTTTTTT. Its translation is CASSLYPRQAANEKLFF.